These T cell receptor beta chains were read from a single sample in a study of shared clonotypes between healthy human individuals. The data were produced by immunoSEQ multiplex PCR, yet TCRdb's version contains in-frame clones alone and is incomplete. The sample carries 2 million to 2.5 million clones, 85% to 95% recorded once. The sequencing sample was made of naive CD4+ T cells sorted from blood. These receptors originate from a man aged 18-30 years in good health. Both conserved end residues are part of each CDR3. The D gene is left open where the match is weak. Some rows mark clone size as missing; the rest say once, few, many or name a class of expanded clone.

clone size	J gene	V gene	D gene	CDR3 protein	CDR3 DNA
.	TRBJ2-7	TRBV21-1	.	CASSERDGVSDSYEQYF	TGTGCCAGCAGCGAAAGGGACGGCGTATCGGACTCCTACGAGCAGTACTTC
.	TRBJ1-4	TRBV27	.	CASTRTATNEKLFF	TGTGCCAGCACCAGGACAGCAACTAATGAAAAACTGTTTTTT
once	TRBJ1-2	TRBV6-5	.	CASSYGGNYGYTF	TGTGCCAGCAGTTACGGGGGGAACTATGGCTACACCTTC
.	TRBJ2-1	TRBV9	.	CASSVAGGKSNEQFF	TGTGCCAGCAGCGTAGCGGGCGGGAAGTCAAATGAGCAGTTCTTC
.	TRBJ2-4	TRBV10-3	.	CAISGGQINIQYF	TGTGCCATCAGCGGAGGACAGATAAACATTCAGTACTTC
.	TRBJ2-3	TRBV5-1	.	CASSLAGITDTQYF	TGCGCCAGCAGCTTGGCCGGGATCACAGATACGCAGTATTTT
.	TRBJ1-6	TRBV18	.	CASSEGGASPLHF	TGTGCCAGCTCGGAAGGGGGGGCTTCACCCCTCCACTTT
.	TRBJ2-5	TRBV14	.	CASSQSRSQETQYF	TGTGCCAGCAGCCAAAGTAGGAGCCAAGAGACCCAGTACTTC
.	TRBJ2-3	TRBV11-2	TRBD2	CASSPRGGGATDTQYF	TGTGCCAGCAGCCCGAGGGGCGGGGGGGCCACAGATACGCAGTATTTT
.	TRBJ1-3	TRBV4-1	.	CASSQDSGPNSGNTIYF	TGCGCCAGCAGCCAAGATAGTGGGCCCAACTCTGGAAACACCATATATTTT
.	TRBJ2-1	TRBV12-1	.	CASSFRGDEQFF	TGTGCCAGCAGCTTCCGGGGGGATGAGCAGTTCTTC
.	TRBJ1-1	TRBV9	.	CASSVHPSAAAGIEAFF	TGTGCCAGCAGCGTACATCCCTCCGCCGCCGCGGGCATTGAAGCTTTCTTT
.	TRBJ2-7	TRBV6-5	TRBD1	CASRHGQGWSYEQYF	TGTGCCAGCAGACACGGACAGGGTTGGTCCTACGAGCAGTACTTC
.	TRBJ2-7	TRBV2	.	CASTLAGREQYF	TGTGCCAGCACCCTAGCCGGTCGCGAGCAGTACTTC
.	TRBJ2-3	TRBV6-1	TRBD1	CASSEGRGPYTDTQYF	TGTGCCAGCAGTGAAGGTAGGGGGCCGTACACAGATACGCAGTATTTT
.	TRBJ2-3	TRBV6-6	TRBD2	CASSYGGAGGPDTQYF	TGTGCCAGCAGTTACGGGGGAGCGGGAGGGCCGGATACGCAGTATTTT
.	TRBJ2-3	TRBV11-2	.	CASSQTRGRDTQYF	TGTGCCAGCAGCCAGACCCGGGGTAGAGATACGCAGTATTTT
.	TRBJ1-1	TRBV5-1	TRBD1	CASSFTGQGYTEAFF	TGCGCCAGCAGCTTTACGGGACAGGGCTACACTGAAGCTTTCTTT
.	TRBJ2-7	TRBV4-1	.	CASSQGMSYEQYF	TGCGCCAGCAGCCAAGGGATGTCCTACGAGCAGTACTTC
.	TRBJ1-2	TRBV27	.	CASSFRSFYGYTF	TGTGCCAGCAGTTTCCGCAGTTTTTATGGCTACACCTTC
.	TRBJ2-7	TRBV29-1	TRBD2	CSVEGTSGGPLPYEQYF	TGCAGCGTTGAGGGGACTAGCGGGGGGCCCCTGCCCTACGAGCAGTACTTC
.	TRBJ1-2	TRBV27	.	CASSQRLMYGYTF	TGTGCCAGCAGTCAGCGACTCATGTATGGCTACACCTTC
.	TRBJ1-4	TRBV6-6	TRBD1	CASTPGQGLYEKLFF	TGTGCCAGCACTCCGGGACAGGGGTTGTACGAAAAACTGTTTTTT
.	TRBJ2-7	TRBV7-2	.	CASSSHGRGRSYEQYF	TGTGCCAGCAGCTCCCATGGCCGGGGCCGATCCTACGAGCAGTACTTC
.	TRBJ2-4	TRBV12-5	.	CASGLNGRKDIQYF	TGTGCTAGTGGTTTGAACGGTAGAAAGGACATTCAGTACTTC
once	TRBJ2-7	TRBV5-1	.	CASSLDGGSPYEQYF	TGCGCCAGCAGCTTGGATGGCGGAAGCCCCTACGAGCAGTACTTC
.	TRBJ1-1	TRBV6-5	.	CASSSNQGSRTEAFF	TGTGCCAGCAGTTCCAATCAGGGAAGTAGGACTGAAGCTTTCTTT
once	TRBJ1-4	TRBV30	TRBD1	CAWSANRGRGEKLFF	TGTGCCTGGAGTGCGAACAGGGGGCGAGGTGAAAAACTGTTTTTT
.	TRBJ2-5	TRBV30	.	CAWTSRFDETQYF	TGTGCCTGGACCAGCCGCTTTGACGAGACCCAGTACTTC
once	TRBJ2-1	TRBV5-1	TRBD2	CASREGLAGAYEQFF	TGCGCCAGCAGGGAAGGACTAGCGGGAGCATATGAGCAGTTCTTC
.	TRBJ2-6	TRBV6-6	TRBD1	CASSPTGGGRANVLTF	TGTGCCAGCAGCCCTACAGGGGGCGGGCGGGCCAACGTCCTGACTTTC
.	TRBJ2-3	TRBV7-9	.	CASSPGRTDTQYF	TGTGCCAGCAGCCCTGGCCGCACAGATACGCAGTATTTT
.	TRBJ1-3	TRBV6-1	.	CASSDPGRGRDTIYF	TGTGCCAGCAGTGACCCTGGAAGGGGAAGGGACACCATATATTTT
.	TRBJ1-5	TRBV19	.	CASSPGWGQPQHF	TGTGCCAGTAGTCCAGGATGGGGTCAGCCCCAGCATTTT
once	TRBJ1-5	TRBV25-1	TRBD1	CASSENRGNANQPQHF	TGTGCCAGCAGTGAAAACAGGGGGAACGCCAATCAGCCCCAGCATTTT
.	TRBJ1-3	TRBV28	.	CASSWTVLGGNTIYF	TGTGCCAGCTCCTGGACGGTGCTGGGAGGAAACACCATATATTTT
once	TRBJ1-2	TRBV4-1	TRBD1	CASSSRQGDDYGYTF	TGCGCCAGCAGCTCACGACAGGGGGATGACTATGGCTACACCTTC
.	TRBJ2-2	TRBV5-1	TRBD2	CASSFGGGAGELFF	TGCGCCAGCAGCTTCGGCGGGGGGGCCGGGGAGCTGTTTTTT
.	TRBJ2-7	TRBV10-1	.	CASSEQVSYEQYF	TGCGCCAGCAGTGAACAGGTCTCCTACGAGCAGTACTTC
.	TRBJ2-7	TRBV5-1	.	CASSRKDRLTAPEQYF	TGCGCCAGCAGCAGAAAGGACCGCTTGACAGCCCCCGAGCAGTACTTC
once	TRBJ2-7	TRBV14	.	CASSQLLGVVEQYF	TGTGCCAGCAGCCAATTGTTAGGCGTCGTCGAGCAGTACTTC
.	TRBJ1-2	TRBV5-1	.	CASSLAQGSGYTF	TGCGCCAGCAGCTTGGCCCAGGGTAGTGGCTACACCTTC
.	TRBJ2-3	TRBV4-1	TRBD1	CASSPGRTGLKTDTQYF	TGCGCCAGCAGCCCAGGCCGGACAGGGCTAAAGACAGATACGCAGTATTTT
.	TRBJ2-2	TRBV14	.	CASSPMGFGELFF	TGTGCCAGCAGCCCAATGGGGTTTGGGGAGCTGTTTTTT
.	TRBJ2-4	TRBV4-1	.	CASSQEVADKAKNIQYF	TGCGCCAGCAGCCAAGAAGTGGCGGATAAAGCCAAAAACATTCAGTACTTC
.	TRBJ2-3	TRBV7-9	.	CASSEITVATQYF	TGTGCCAGCAGCGAAATTACAGTAGCTACGCAGTATTTT